A selection of T cell receptor beta chains follows, all from one sample in a study of response to subunit inactivated influenza vaccine. One entry per CDR3 protein, called by TCRdb with MiXCR from the RT-PCR reads. This sample has some 850,000 distinct CDR3 sequences; roughly 20% occur once, and the top ten carry around 9.9%. Sample: PBMCs from blood, taken roughly 5 days after vaccination. The receptors were gathered from a man aged 50 to 59 who received an inactivated influenza vaccine. Each CDR3 is given with its conserved first and last residue. The D gene is left open where the match is weak. Clone size is stated in some rows and not others, as once, few, many or a class when expanded.

clone_size	v_call	j_call	d_call	cdr3_aa	cdr3_nt
few	TRBV6-5	TRBJ1-1	.	CASSYGGRPTEAFF	TGTGCCAGCAGTTACGGAGGACGCCCCACTGAAGCTTTCTTT
few	TRBV5-1	TRBJ1-4	.	CASSLSGASNEKLFF	TGCGCCAGCAGCTTGTCTGGCGCTTCTAATGAAAAACTGTTTTTT
.	TRBV6-4	TRBJ2-2	TRBD1	CASSEQGAGTGELFF	TGTGCCAGCAGTGAACAGGGGGCCGGCACCGGGGAGCTGTTTTTT
many	TRBV20-1	TRBJ1-1	.	CSARVPTYTEAFF	TGCAGTGCTAGGGTTCCCACCTACACTGAAGCTTTCTTT
.	TRBV10-3	TRBJ2-5	.	CAISAGAQETQYF	TGTGCCATCAGTGCAGGGGCCCAAGAGACCCAGTACTTC
many	TRBV29-1	TRBJ2-1	.	CSVESPRVNEQFF	TGCAGCGTTGAATCCCCACGGGTCAATGAGCAGTTCTTC
.	TRBV4-2	TRBJ2-7	.	CASSQDRAYYEQYF	TGTGCCAGCAGCCAAGACAGAGCTTACTACGAGCAGTACTTC
few	TRBV6-2/TRBV6-3	TRBJ2-3	.	CASSYASRDTQYF	TGTGCCAGCAGCTACGCCTCCAGAGATACGCAGTATTTT
.	TRBV9	TRBJ2-3	.	CASSAGGGRTDTQYF	TGTGCCAGCAGCGCAGGAGGCGGCCGCACAGATACGCAGTATTTT
.	TRBV20-1	TRBJ2-6	.	CSARPRSSGANVLTF	TGCAGTGCTAGGCCCCGTAGCTCTGGGGCCAACGTCCTGACTTTC
few	TRBV20-1	TRBJ2-7	.	CSADIRSSYEQYF	TGCAGTGCGGACATCAGGAGCTCCTACGAGCAGTACTTC
.	TRBV20-1	TRBJ1-5	.	CSASSTVGQPQHF	TGCAGTGCTAGTTCGACGGTTGGTCAGCCCCAGCATTTT
.	TRBV7-2	TRBJ1-5	TRBD1	CASSFAGGYSNQPQHF	TGTGCCAGCAGCTTTGCAGGGGGTTATAGCAATCAGCCCCAGCATTTT
.	TRBV12-3/TRBV12-4	TRBJ2-3	.	CASSLRPVRSTDTQYF	TGTGCCAGCAGTTTAAGGCCGGTTCGTAGCACAGATACGCAGTATTTT
few	TRBV6-1	TRBJ2-2	TRBD1	CASSTGTGVRTGELFF	TGTGCCAGCAGTACCGGGACAGGGGTTCGCACCGGGGAGCTGTTTTTT
few	TRBV2	TRBJ2-5	TRBD1	CASSLGQGIETQYF	TGTGCCAGCAGCTTAGGACAGGGGATTGAGACCCAGTACTTC
few	TRBV28	TRBJ2-7	.	CASSIPRSRGEQYF	TGTGCCAGCAGTATACCTCGGTCCCGCGGCGAGCAGTACTTC
few	TRBV15	TRBJ2-3	.	CATSREVGITTDTQYF	TGTGCCACCAGCAGAGAAGTCGGGATCACCACAGATACGCAGTATTTT
few	TRBV6-2/TRBV6-3	TRBJ2-1	TRBD2	CASSNRLAEQFF	TGTGCCAGCAGTAACAGACTAGCGGAGCAGTTCTTC
.	TRBV20-1	TRBJ2-3	.	CSAYRVVSTDTQYF	TGCAGTGCTTACAGGGTAGTCAGCACAGATACGCAGTATTTT
.	TRBV2	TRBJ2-1	TRBD2	CASSGGALGLAVF	TGTGCCAGCAGTGGCGGGGCCCTGGGACTAGCCGTCTTC
.	TRBV15	TRBJ1-6	.	CATSRDLRESPLHF	TGTGCCACCAGCAGAGATTTGCGGGAATCACCCCTCCACTTT
few	TRBV6-2/TRBV6-3	TRBJ1-1	TRBD1	CASRSSTGTVLGEAFF	TGTGCCAGCAGATCATCCACCGGGACAGTTTTAGGTGAAGCTTTCTTT
.	TRBV7-9	TRBJ1-5	.	CASSPDGYQPQHF	TGTGCCAGCAGCCCTGACGGATATCAGCCCCAGCATTTT
.	TRBV6-5	TRBJ2-3	.	CASTMGGTQYF	TGTGCCAGCACCATGGGCGGTACGCAGTATTTT
once	TRBV2	TRBJ2-7	TRBD1	CASSVVRGQPYEQYF	TGTGCCAGCAGTGTTGTCAGGGGGCAACCCTACGAGCAGTACTTC
once	TRBV6-2/TRBV6-3	TRBJ2-1	.	CASSYSLVLNEQFF	TGTGCCAGCAGTTACTCGCTGGTACTCAATGAGCAGTTCTTC
.	TRBV4-1	TRBJ1-1	.	CASSQDGTVHTEAFF	TGCGCCAGCAGCCAAGATGGTACGGTGCACACTGAAGCTTTCTTT
.	TRBV20-1	TRBJ2-3	.	CSARGTTPTTDTQYF	TGCAGTGCTAGAGGGACAACCCCAACCACAGATACGCAGTATTTT
few	TRBV7-9	TRBJ2-1	.	CASSSDGVNEQFF	TGTGCCAGCAGCTCGGACGGGGTCAATGAGCAGTTCTTC
many	TRBV12-3/TRBV12-4	TRBJ1-1	.	CASSRFQGNTEAFF	TGTGCCAGCAGCCGTTTTCAGGGTAACACTGAAGCTTTCTTT
few	TRBV7-8	TRBJ2-5	.	CASSRMGVAETQYF	TGTGCCAGCAGCCGAATGGGGGTGGCGGAGACCCAGTACTTC
few	TRBV20-1	TRBJ2-1	.	CSAPKKGNEQFF	TGCAGTGCCCCCAAGAAAGGGAATGAGCAGTTCTTC
.	TRBV29-1	TRBJ1-2	.	CSVDTLNYGYTF	TGCAGCGTTGATACATTGAACTATGGCTACACCTTC
.	TRBV19	TRBJ2-3	.	CASSKQGFADTQYF	TGTGCCAGTAGTAAGCAGGGATTCGCAGATACGCAGTATTTT
.	TRBV20-1	TRBJ2-7	TRBD1	CSARDRDRGWSEQYF	TGCAGTGCTAGAGATCGGGACAGGGGTTGGAGCGAGCAGTACTTC
few	TRBV5-6	TRBJ2-1	.	CASSPWGVPINEQFF	TGTGCCAGCAGCCCCTGGGGGGTCCCTATCAATGAGCAGTTCTTC
many	TRBV6-1	TRBJ2-1	TRBD2	CASSAFTSGGALEQFF	TGTGCCAGCAGTGCCTTTACTAGCGGGGGGGCCCTTGAGCAGTTCTTC
many	TRBV29-1	TRBJ1-2	.	CSVEQGLGYGYTF	TGCAGCGTGGAACAGGGATTAGGGTATGGCTACACCTTC
.	TRBV18	TRBJ1-4	.	CASSNGRDEKLFF	TGTGCCAGCTCGAACGGACGGGATGAAAAACTGTTTTTT
.	TRBV3-1	TRBJ2-2	.	CASSQVALLHGGELFF	TGTGCCAGCAGCCAAGTAGCCCTCCTCCATGGCGGGGAGCTGTTTTTT
.	TRBV5-5	TRBJ2-7	.	CASSPDPDTYEQYF	TGTGCCAGCAGCCCAGACCCGGACACCTACGAGCAGTACTTC
.	TRBV5-1	TRBJ2-3	TRBD2	CASSPLAGGPSVDTQYF	TGCGCCAGCAGCCCCTTAGCGGGAGGGCCCTCTGTAGATACGCAGTATTTT
few	TRBV27	TRBJ2-1	.	CASSSSRVFRSYNEQFF	TGTGCCAGCAGTTCCAGTCGGGTTTTTAGGTCCTACAATGAGCAGTTCTTC
.	TRBV20-1	TRBJ1-2	.	CSAARGVRYGYTF	TGCAGTGCAGCGCGGGGGGTCCGCTATGGCTACACCTTC
few	TRBV5-1	TRBJ2-1	TRBD1	CASSSFRDRVYNEQFF	TGCGCCAGCAGCTCGTTCCGGGACAGGGTTTACAATGAGCAGTTCTTC
.	TRBV29-1	TRBJ2-1	.	CSVEWNIAGEVVNEQFF	TGCAGCGTTGAGTGGAATATAGCTGGAGAGGTGGTCAATGAGCAGTTCTTC
.	TRBV4-3	TRBJ2-7	TRBD2	CASSQYRGGIYEQYF	TGCGCCAGCAGCCAGTACCGCGGGGGGATTTACGAGCAGTACTTC
few	TRBV10-3	TRBJ2-7	.	CAISDPPSREQYF	TGTGCCATCAGTGACCCCCCGTCGCGGGAGCAGTACTTC
.	TRBV5-1	TRBJ2-2	TRBD2	CASSPGTSGPNTGELFF	TGCGCCAGCAGCCCAGGGACTAGCGGACCGAACACCGGGGAGCTGTTTTTT